The present T cell receptor (beta chain) was sequenced within a study of blood T cell repertoires in COVID-19 (dated by TCRdb to about 2020). In terms of the full investigation: Collaborator samples came from the United States, Italy and Spain and covered acute and convalescent phases of COVID-19. The prospective study material was composed of cDNA or gDNA derived from T cells, B-cell-depleted T cells, or PBMCs. The samples were drawn from the first 160 participants of the ongoing ImmuneRACE study and from 950 to 1,500 subjects provided by 6 global collaborators. Deeply sampled blood TCRbeta repertoires from subjects exposed to, actively infected with, or recovered from COVID-19 were included in the dataset. The repertoires were released in a freely available public database intended as a resource for research on the immune response to SARS-CoV-2. A de-identified subject ID, COVID-19 status, age in years and sex were almost always included in the sample metadata. Where available, HLA class I and class II types were taken from metadata supplied by the sample provider and were not determined by assay-based typing. Paper-wide results and their limitations: The quantity of clinical and demographic metadata differed by source and by participant and was supplied without curation.

In the case of this clone: This receptor's antigen is unknown. Base-call qualities are not available, and no considerably larger clone is one nucleotide away.

Each collaborating institution followed its own protocols to collect whole blood in K2EDTA tubes. For TCRbeta analysis, collaborators shipped samples as frozen whole blood, isolated PBMCs, or DNA extracted from either of those sample types. CDR1 SGHDT and CDR2 YYEEEE were looked up in the germline V gene. V gives up 5 bases and J gives up 3 bases, and the segment between their germline ends measures 15 bases. From its cysteine to its phenylalanine, the CDR3 spans 14 amino acids. Just CDR3 DNA is preserved here, 42 bases in frame from base 1. TCRbeta CDR3 regions were amplified from genomic DNA using the immunoSEQ Assay, a bias-controlled multiplex PCR. Per the authors' processing: The number of nucleated cells in each sample was estimated from the amplification of reference gene primers within the assay. Sequence reads were collapsed and filtered to measure the absolute abundance of every unique TCRbeta CDR3 rearrangement. For each sample, productive Simpson clonality was calculated as the square root of Simpson's diversity index across productive rearrangements. TCRdb obtained this table from immuneACCESS and retained in-frame rearrangements with V and J assigned. These tables miss some clones; where compared with another copy, unresolved V genes account for less than half of the shortfall, and the remainder is unexplained. V and J calls and clone size are copied from that table; D and trimming were computed from the DNA. The sample table records 20,000 to 30,000 clones; roughly 90% of these occur just once. The top ten clones comprise about 1.5% of the sample.

The chain was built from TRBV5-6 and TRBJ2-7; D gene: possibly TRBD2, on 5 matching bases. This TCR came from a woman in her sixties or seventies with active COVID-19. What was sequenced was peripheral blood. The CDR3 region has the sequence CASSPPWRLYEQYF. In nucleotide form, the sequence is TGTGCCAGCAGTCCACCGTGGAGGCTCTACGAGCAGTACTTC.